The 5 T cell receptor beta chains in this list originate from one sample, sequenced in a study of technical replicates of blood from several donors. The method was immunoSEQ multiplex PCR; TCRdb's version includes in-frame clones alone and lacks a portion of them. The sample has over 60,000 clones; roughly 93% are singletons. The sample consisted of T cells isolated from PBMCs. These receptors were collected from a human donor in good health.

The chain carries TRBV6-1 and TRBJ1-5; D is unresolved. The CDR3 runs to 14 residues. Trimming shortened V by 5 bases and J by 5 bases, and 13 bases separated the two germline ends. Germline-derived CDR1 and CDR2 are MNHNS and SASEGT. The CDR3 region has the DNA TGTGCCAGCAGTCCCCAGAGGGATCATCAGCCCCAGCATTTT. This gives the protein CASSPQRDHQPQHF.

The chain combines TRBV21-1 with TRBJ2-7; TRBD1, as called in the table, went unchecked against the DNA. TRBV21-1 is noted as a pseudogene. CDR3 length: 12 residues. DNA of the CDR3: TGTGCCAGCAGCAACAGCTCCTACGAGCAGTACTTC. Translating gives CASSNSSYEQYF.

V usage is TRBV2 and J usage is TRBJ1-1, with 7 bases matching TRBD1. Germline CDR1 and CDR2: SNHLY and FYNNEI. Trimming took 10 bases from V and 0 from J; bases not matched to a gene: 23. The CDR3 length is 19 residues. This CDR3 is CAILAGLKGALVMNTEAFF. In DNA, the CDR3 is TGTGCCATCTTAGCGGGACTGAAGGGGGCACTAGTCATGAACACTGAAGCTTTCTTT.

The chain is built from TRBV6-1 and TRBJ2-7; possible D gene TRBD1, 6 bases. Germline V gene lookup returns CDR1 MNHNS and CDR2 SASEGT. The ends were cut back, 2 bases at V and 0 bases at J, with 20 bases in the middle. The CDR3 has 18 amino acids. Here the CDR3 DNA reads TGTGCCAGCAGTGAACAGCCCGCAATAGGACAGAGCTCCTACGAGCAGTACTTC. This encodes CASSEQPAIGQSSYEQYF.

The chain has TRBV5-1 and TRBJ2-3; 7 bases are shared with TRBD1. Trimming took 4 bases from V and 3 from J; bases not matched to a gene: 8. CDR3 length: 15 amino acids. Germline V CDR1 and CDR2: SGHRS, YFSETQ. This CDR3 is CASSPGQAETDTQYF. CDR3 sequence (DNA): TGCGCCAGCAGCCCAGGACAGGCAGAGACAGATACGCAGTATTTT.